The 8 T cell receptor beta chains given below trace back to one sample, sequenced in a study of kidney transplant recipient with SARS-CoV-2 infection. TCRdb re-called the reads with MiXCR, one entry per CDR3 protein. The table has fewer than 250,000 distinct CDR3 sequences, under 30% seen once. The sample was a blood sample, taken at baseline and on approximately day 120 from a kidney transplant recipient. These receptors were taken from a male patient between 25 and 39 years old who had COVID-19 and was a kidney transplant recipient. Among the T cells, some may be from the graft donor.

The V gene is TRBV24-1, the J gene TRBJ2-1; TRBD1 aligns across 8 bases. The CDR3 covers 11 residues. Germline CDR1 and CDR2: KGHDR and SFDVKD. The V gene end was trimmed by 7 bases and the J gene end by 14 bases; junction bases not matched to a gene: 6. The CDR3 spells CATRQGVGEFF. For the CDR3, the DNA is TGTGCCACCAGACAGGGGGTGGGGGAGTTCTTC.

This clonotype was picked up many times. This chain links TRBV24-1 with TRBJ1-2; D not resolved. CDR3 length equals 17 residues. Trimming took 6 bases from V and 4 from J, leaving 23 bases between them. Germline V gives CDR1 KGHDR, CDR2 SFDVKD. This chain's CDR3 is CATSKDRSTRKTYGYTF. CDR3 bases: TGTGCCACCAGTAAAGACCGTAGTACCAGAAAGACCTATGGCTACACCTTC.

Comment on this clonotype: The junction shows a germline mismatch at one end, possibly a read error. The J gene is TRBJ1-2, the V gene TRBV5-1; no clear D. The CDR3 is 13 residues long. From germline, CDR1 is SGHRS and CDR2 YFSETQ. CDR3 region: CASSLVASYGYTF. CDR3 DNA: TGCGCCAGCAGCCTGGTGGCTAGCTATGGATACACCTTC.

This clonotype was recorded only once. This may come from a read error, since a much larger clone is one base off. The chain is built from TRBV9 and TRBJ1-2; D unclear. V was cut by 10 bases and J by 4 bases, with 26 bases left in between. Germline CDR1 and CDR2: SGDLS and YYNGEE. CDR3 length equals 16 residues. The CDR3 region has the DNA TGTGCCGGCCGCATAATGTACTCAAGAAAGACCTATGGCTACACCTTC. Translated, it gives CAGRIMYSRKTYGYTF.

There are many counts of this clonotype. The rearrangement links TRBV11-2 to TRBJ2-7; a possible D gene is TRBD1 (5 bases). Germline V lookup: CDR1 SGHAT, CDR2 FQNNGV. This CDR3 spans 15 amino acids. The ends were cut back, 5 bases at V and 3 bases at J, with 17 bases in the middle. DNA for the CDR3: TGTGCCAGCAGCCCAACCACAGGAAAGGGCTACGAGCAGTACTTC. Protein: CASSPTTGKGYEQYF.

Details on this clonotype: This may arise from a read error, as a much more abundant clone is one base away. This CDR3 is missing its conserved last phenylalanine or tryptophan, likely due to a read error. The rearrangement joins TRBV14 to TRBJ2-4, with 10 bases fitting TRBD2. The DNA end is more similar to TRBJ2-7, so the J call may be wrong. Germline-derived CDR1 and CDR2 are SGHDN and FVKESK. The CDR3 extends over 16 amino acids. In nucleotides, the CDR3 is TGTGCCAGCAGCCAACTAGCGGGAGTAGTCAGTGGCGAGCAGTACCTC. Translated, it gives CASSQLAGVVSGEQYL.

There are many counts of this clonotype. The chain is built from TRBV5-1 and TRBJ1-5, with a possible D match to TRBD1 (5 bases). CDR3 length equals 10 residues. Trimming removed 9 bases at V and 9 bases at J, with 10 bases between. The germline V gene has CDR1 SGHRS and CDR2 YFSETQ. The CDR3 DNA is TGCGCCACCATTGGGGGGCCCCAGCATTTT. This translates into CATIGGPQHF.

This clonotype was detected ten times or more. The chain is built from TRBV7-9 and TRBJ1-5; no firm D call. The CDR3 is made up of 13 amino acids. Between the trimmed V and J ends, which lost 5 bases and 7 bases, there was a span of 12 bases. Germline CDR1 is SEHNR and CDR2 is FQNEAQ (reference sequence). The CDR3 region has the DNA TGTGCCAGCAGCGACGGGGTAAGCCAGCCCCAGCATTTT. This encodes CASSDGVSQPQHF.